The 28 T cell receptor beta chains below come from one sample, sequenced in a study of T cell repertoires in cytomegalovirus infection. What these receptors recognize is not known. In TCRdb, the reads were re-called with MiXCR into one record per CDR3 protein. This repertoire shows approximately 390,000 distinct CDR3 sequences, roughly 34% found once; its top ten account for about 14%. This sample comprised cultured PBMCs, obtained from culture after CMV antigen stimulation. Receptor source: a human donor in good health (CMV status not recorded). Some clones in this sample may be carry-over from other donors' samples.

This clonotype has just a few counts. The V call is TRBV28, the J call TRBJ2-2; the D is unclear. The germline V gene encodes CDR1 MDHEN and CDR2 SYDVKM. Trimming took off 4 bases at V and 1 base at J, with 16 bases between the two ends. The CDR3 length is 17 residues. The CDR3 spells CASSSPLHTMNTGELFF. CDR3 DNA: TGTGCCAGCAGTTCCCCCCTCCATACTATGAACACCGGGGAGCTGTTTTTT. Full variable domain (rest looked up from reference TRBV28 and TRBJ2-2): DVKVTQSSRYLVKRTGEKVFLECVQDMDHENMFWYRQDPGLGLRLIYFSYDVKMKEKGDIPEGYSVSREKKERFSLILESASTNQTSMYLCASSSPLHTMNTGELFFGEGSRLTVL.

This clonotype came up a few times. The chain uses TRBV11-2 and TRBJ1-2; the D gene is possibly TRBD1 (6 bases). This CDR3 is built from 18 residues. Germline V gives CDR1 SGHAT, CDR2 FQNNGV. V shed 0 bases and J shed 4 bases, with 21 bases lying between them. CDR3 DNA sequence: TGTGCCAGCAGCTTAGATCCGGGGGAGGGGGGAGCCGGCTATGGCTACACCTTC. Its protein product is CASSLDPGEGGAGYGYTF.

This clonotype was picked up one time. The CDR3 sequence: CASSYAGGSSYNEQFF. In DNA form, the CDR3 reads TGTGCCAGCAGTTACGCAGGGGGCAGCTCCTACAATGAGCAGTTCTTC. The V and J genes are TRBV6-5 and TRBJ2-1, with TRBD1 matching 8 bases. The CDR3 covers 16 residues. The V gene's germline CDR1 is MNHEY and CDR2 SVGAGI. After removal of 2 bases from V and 0 bases from J, the junction contained 3 bases not matched to a gene.

The chain has TRBV4-1 and TRBJ2-1; 10 positions agree with TRBD2. CDR3 size: 17 residues. Trimming removed 1 base from V and 7 bases from J; junction bases left unmatched: 10. Looked up from germline, CDR1 is MGHRA and CDR2 is YSYEKL. CDR3 in amino acids: CASSQVLAGVSLNEQFF. The CDR3 DNA is TGCGCCAGCAGCCAAGTTCTAGCGGGAGTGTCGTTGAATGAGCAGTTCTTC.

Many counts were recorded for this clonotype. This CDR3 is CASSARPWELRTDTQYF. The CDR3, as DNA: TGTGCCAGCAGCGCCCGCCCCTGGGAGTTGAGAACAGATACGCAGTATTTT. The chain employs TRBV5-6 and TRBJ2-3; maybe TRBD2 (5 bases). Trimming shortened V by 4 bases and J by 3 bases, and 21 bases separated the two germline ends. The V gene's germline CDR1 is SGHDT and CDR2 YYEEEE. CDR3 length: 17 residues.

This clonotype was observed a handful of times. V and J are TRBV28 and TRBJ2-3; no clear D gene. Looked up from germline, CDR1 is MDHEN and CDR2 is SYDVKM. The ends were cut back, 6 bases at V and 6 bases at J, with 10 bases in the middle. The CDR3 length is 12 residues. The CDR3 DNA reads as TGTGCCAGCAGCCGTTTGGGGGATACGCAGTATTTT. Its translation is CASSRLGDTQYF.

A single count supports this clonotype. The V call is TRBV7-9, the J call TRBJ1-1; D perhaps matches TRBD1 (6 bases). The CDR3 is 13 residues long. In germline, CDR1 is SEHNR, CDR2 FQNEAQ (reference sequence). Trimming took 6 bases from V and 5 from J, leaving 13 bases between them. The CDR3 DNA reads TGTGCCAGCAGGCCCAACAGGGATACTGAAGCTTTCTTT. Residues: CASRPNRDTEAFF.

The V call is TRBV7-8, the J call TRBJ1-2, with a tentative D call TRBD1 (6 bases). Germline CDR1 SGHVS, CDR2 FQNEAQ. The CDR3 length is 14 residues. Trimming shortened V by 4 bases and J by 6 bases, and 15 bases separated the two germline ends. The CDR3 loop reads CASSSREGGHGYTF. As DNA, the CDR3 is TGTGCCAGCAGCTCACGCGAGGGGGGACATGGCTACACCTTC. Full variable domain (remainder filled in from reference TRBV7-8 and TRBJ1-2): GAGVSQSPRYKVAKRGQDVALRCDPISGHVSLFWYQQALGQGPEFLTYFQNEAQLDKSGLPSDRFFAERPEGSVSTLKIQRTQQEDSAVYLCASSSREGGHGYTFGSGTRLTVV.

The genes are TRBV28 and TRBJ1-1; no clear D gene. Germline V gene sequence: CDR1 MDHEN, CDR2 SYDVKM. The CDR3 covers 12 residues. Trimming left V 7 bases short and J 10 bases short, with 16 bases between. Here the CDR3 reads CASTAARRGAFF. The CDR3 coding sequence is TGTGCCAGCACGGCTGCTCGTCGGGGAGCTTTCTTT.

This clonotype occurred a few times. CDR3 residues: CSARDGGGSGANVLTF. In DNA, the CDR3 is TGCAGTGCTAGAGACGGAGGGGGCTCTGGGGCCAACGTCCTGACTTTC. The chain links TRBV20-1 to TRBJ2-6; the D gene could be TRBD1 or TRBD2 (6 bases each). V lost 0 bases to trimming and J lost 0 bases, with 9 bases between them. CDR3 length: 16 amino acids. The germline CDR1 and CDR2 sequences are DFQATT and SNEGSKA (reference sequence).

This clonotype was observed a few times. This chain joins TRBV7-3 and TRBJ2-1; 7 bases line up with TRBD2. CDR1 is SGHTA and CDR2 is FQGTGA in the germline V gene. The CDR3 runs 15 residues. The V segment lost 3 bases and the J segment 7 bases; nucleotides outside the gene matches: 9. For the CDR3, the DNA is TGTGCCAGCAGCTTCAGAGGCGGGGGTTATAATGAGCAGTTCTTC. Translated, it gives CASSFRGGGYNEQFF.

This clonotype appeared a few times. The chain links TRBV6-2 or TRBV6-3 to TRBJ2-7; TRBD1 agrees at 8 bases. The CDR3 covers 13 residues. Germline V gene data show CDR1 as MNHEY and CDR2 as SVGEGT. V shed 8 bases and J 4 bases; nucleotides not matched to a gene: 7. The CDR3 DNA sequence: TGTGCCAGCCAGGACAGGGACCAATACGAGCAGTACGTC. Protein: CASQDRDQYEQYV.

V usage is TRBV19 and J usage is TRBJ2-2; tentative D call: TRBD1 (5 bases). Germline V lookup: CDR1 LNHDA, CDR2 SQIVND (reference sequence). The germline V and J ends were trimmed by 0 bases and 5 bases, with 13 bases remaining between them. This CDR3 comprises 16 residues. In nucleotides, the CDR3 is TGTGCCAGTAGTATAGACTCACAGGTACCGACCGGGGAGCTGTTTTTT. Translating gives CASSIDSQVPTGELFF. Together with reference TRBV19 and TRBJ2-2, the CDR3 gives the full variable domain: DGGITQSPKYLFRKEGQNVTLSCEQNLNHDAMYWYRQDPGQGLRLIYYSQIVNDFQKGDIAEGYSVSREKKESFPLTVTSAQKNPTAFYLCASSIDSQVPTGELFFGEGSRLTVL.

This clonotype was counted a few times. The rearrangement uses TRBV27 and TRBJ1-2, with unresolved D. This CDR3 contains 14 residues. Germline V gene data show CDR1 as MNHEY and CDR2 as SMNVEV (reference sequence). V was pared by 3 bases and J by 2 bases, with 10 bases between. This CDR3 reads CASSFLQMNYGYTF. In nucleotides, the CDR3 is TGTGCCAGCAGTTTCCTTCAGATGAACTATGGCTACACCTTC.

This rearrangement joins TRBV29-1 to TRBJ1-3; tentative D call: TRBD1 (5 bases). Trimming shortened V by 3 bases and J by 4 bases, and 10 bases separated the two germline ends. Germline assignment: CDR1 SQVTM and CDR2 ANQGSEA. The CDR3 covers 13 residues. CDR3 nucleotide sequence: TGCAGCGTTGACATGGGGCAGGGAAACACCATATATTTT. Translated, it gives CSVDMGQGNTIYF.

The V and J genes are TRBV14 and TRBJ2-3; either TRBD1 or TRBD2 may fit D (6 bases each). Trimming shortened V by 0 bases and J by 6 bases, and 13 bases separated the two germline ends. The CDR3 totals 15 residues. Germline V gene data show CDR1 as SGHDN and CDR2 as FVKESK. The CDR3 nucleotides are TGTGCCAGCAGCCAAGATGGGGGGCGGTGGGATACGCAGTATTTT. This gives the protein CASSQDGGRWDTQYF.

This clonotype appeared many times. The chain recombines TRBV2 with TRBJ2-2; no clear D gene. This CDR3 comprises 13 residues. The V and J ends lost 1 base and 4 bases respectively, with 4 bases between them. Germline assignment: CDR1 SNHLY and CDR2 FYNNEI. CDR3 in amino acids: CASSEVVTGELFF. CDR3 DNA sequence: TGTGCCAGCAGTGAAGTCGTCACCGGGGAGCTGTTTTTT.

This clonotype was detected a few times. The CDR3 region is CASSKGGGYEQYF. The CDR3 region has the DNA TGTGCCAGTAGTAAAGGTGGAGGCTACGAGCAGTACTTC. The V and J genes are TRBV19 and TRBJ2-7; D perhaps matches TRBD2 (5 bases). Germline-derived CDR1 and CDR2 are LNHDA and SQIVND (reference sequence). This CDR3 spans 13 amino acids. V gave up 4 bases and J gave up 3 bases, with 10 bases separating them.

This rearrangement joins TRBV12-3 or TRBV12-4 to TRBJ1-1, with 7 positions matching TRBD1. The CDR3 totals 14 residues. Germline trimming cut 6 bases from V and 1 base from J; bases unmatched to any gene: 5. Written as DNA, the CDR3 is TGTGCCAGCAGCAGAGACAGGGCGAACACTGAAGCTTTCTTT. This encodes CASSRDRANTEAFF.

The sample holds a few counts of this clonotype. V gene TRBV7-8 combines with J gene TRBJ1-5, with D uncertain. Trimming shortened V by 0 bases and J by 0 bases, and 12 bases separated the two germline ends. The CDR3 sequence is 17 residues long. Germline values: CDR1 SGHVS, CDR2 FQNEAQ. CDR3 in DNA: TGTGCCAGCAGCTTAGCGCGATTGGGTTATAGCAATCAGCCCCAGCATTTT. It encodes CASSLARLGYSNQPQHF.

This clonotype occurred a few times. The V gene is TRBV20-1, the J gene TRBJ1-1; a possible D gene is TRBD1 (6 bases). The CDR3 is 15 residues long. V was trimmed by 3 bases and J by 2 bases, leaving 16 bases between them. The V gene's germline CDR1 is DFQATT and CDR2 SNEGSKA (reference sequence). DNA of the CDR3: TGCAGTGCTAGGGCCGCGACAGGATTCAACACTGAAGCTTTCTTT. The encoded protein is CSARAATGFNTEAFF.

This clonotype was counted a few times. This chain links TRBV28 with TRBJ2-7; 8 bases map to TRBD2. Germline V lookup: CDR1 MDHEN, CDR2 SYDVKM. The V gene end was trimmed by 6 bases and the J gene end by 3 bases; junction bases not matched to a gene: 7. This CDR3 comprises 14 residues. The CDR3 DNA sequence: TGTGCCAGCAGCCTAGCGGGCGATTTCTACGAGCAGTACGTC. Translation gives CASSLAGDFYEQYV.

In its sample, this clonotype was seen a few times. The genes are TRBV11-2 and TRBJ1-4, with 7 bases matching TRBD1. V was pared by 5 bases and J by 4 bases, with 4 bases of the junction left unmatched. The CDR3 sequence is 14 residues long. Germline loops: CDR1 SGHAT, CDR2 FQNNGV. The CDR3 DNA sequence: TGTGCCAGCAGCCGGGACAGCGTTAATGAAAAACTGTTTTTT. It codes for CASSRDSVNEKLFF.

This sequence joins TRBV7-8 and TRBJ1-1; maybe TRBD1 (5 bases). Germline CDR1 reads SGHVS; CDR2 reads FQNEAQ. This CDR3 is built from 14 residues. V was trimmed by 6 bases and J by 3 bases, leaving 14 bases between them. In DNA form, the CDR3 reads TGTGCCAGCAGACCGTTCAGGGTCCACACTGAAGCTTTCTTT. Translating gives CASRPFRVHTEAFF.

This clonotype has a handful of counts. The chain is built from TRBV7-8 and TRBJ2-2; TRBD2 matches at 8 bases. The CDR3 length is 15 residues. V gave up 5 bases and J gave up 5 bases; unmatched junction bases: 7. Germline lookup yields CDR1 SGHVS and CDR2 FQNEAQ. CDR3 sequence reads: CASSDSGVRTGELFF. The CDR3 region has the DNA TGTGCCAGCAGCGATAGCGGGGTCCGGACCGGGGAGCTGTTTTTT.

The sample holds a few counts of this clonotype. The rearrangement links TRBV7-2 to TRBJ1-5; 8 bases match TRBD1. Trimming cost V 4 bases and J 4 bases; bases outside gene matches: 6. This CDR3 has 15 residues. Germline lookup yields CDR1 SGHTA and CDR2 FQGNSA. As DNA, the CDR3 is TGTGCCAGCAGCTCGCGGACAGGGTGGAATCAGCCCCAGCATTTT. Translating it yields CASSSRTGWNQPQHF.

This clonotype was seen a handful of times. The J gene is TRBJ1-1, the V gene TRBV19; D is undetermined. The germline V gene has CDR1 LNHDA and CDR2 SQIVND (reference sequence). Trimming removed 2 bases at V and 4 bases at J, with 11 bases between. This CDR3 has 14 amino acids. The CDR3 is CASSIKGRITEAFF. For the CDR3, the DNA is TGTGCCAGTAGTATAAAAGGACGGATCACTGAAGCTTTCTTT.

V gene TRBV11-3 combines with J gene TRBJ2-1; 10 nucleotides line up with TRBD2. V dropped 1 base and J dropped 9; count of bases not matched to a gene: 24. Germline V CDR1 and CDR2: SGHNT, YENEEA. The CDR3 runs 21 residues. The CDR3 here is CASSLGPGPSGRAVLLPEQFF. The CDR3 DNA is TGTGCCAGCAGCTTAGGGCCCGGGCCCAGCGGGAGGGCCGTTCTTCTCCCTGAGCAGTTCTTC.